This TCR beta chain is drawn from a study of cytomegalovirus exposure and HLA in healthy donors. The donors were in the roughly 120-subject validation cohort; that cohort was separate from the approximately 670-subject first cohort. The ends were cut back, 2 bases at V and 2 bases at J, with 14 bases in the middle. CDR1 and CDR2 (germline): SGHNT, YENEEA. The CDR3 is 16 residues long. The table came from immunoSEQ multiplex PCR; TCRdb's copy has only in-frame clones and leaves some out. The profile shows 150,000 to 200,000 clones, 85% of them singletons. V and J are TRBV11-3 and TRBJ2-3, with a tentative D call TRBD2 (6 bases). This sequence was found in a man between 18 and 29 years old in good health and CMV-seropositive. The sample consisted of PBMCs. Here the CDR3 reads CASSLSRDSSTDTQYF. The CDR3 DNA reads as TGTGCCAGCAGCTTATCTCGGGACTCATCCACAGATACGCAGTATTTT.